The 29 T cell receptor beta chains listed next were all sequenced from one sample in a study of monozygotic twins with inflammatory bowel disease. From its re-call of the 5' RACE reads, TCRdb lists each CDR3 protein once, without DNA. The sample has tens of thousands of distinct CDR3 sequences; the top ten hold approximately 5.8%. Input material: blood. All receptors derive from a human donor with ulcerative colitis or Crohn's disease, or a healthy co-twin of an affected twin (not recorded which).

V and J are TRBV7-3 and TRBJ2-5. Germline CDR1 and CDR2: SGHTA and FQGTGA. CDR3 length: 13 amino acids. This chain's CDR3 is CASSLTDQETQYF.

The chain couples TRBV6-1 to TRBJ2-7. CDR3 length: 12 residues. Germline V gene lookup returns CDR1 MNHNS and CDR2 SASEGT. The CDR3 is CASSKETYEQYF.

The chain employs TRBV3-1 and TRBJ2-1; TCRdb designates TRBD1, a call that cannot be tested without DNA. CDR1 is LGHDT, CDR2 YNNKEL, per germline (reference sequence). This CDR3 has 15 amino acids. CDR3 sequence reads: CASSQGGGIYNEQFF.

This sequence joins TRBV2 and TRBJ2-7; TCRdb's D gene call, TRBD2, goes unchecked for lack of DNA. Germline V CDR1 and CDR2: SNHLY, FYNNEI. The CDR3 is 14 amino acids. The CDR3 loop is CASKLASSSYEQYF.

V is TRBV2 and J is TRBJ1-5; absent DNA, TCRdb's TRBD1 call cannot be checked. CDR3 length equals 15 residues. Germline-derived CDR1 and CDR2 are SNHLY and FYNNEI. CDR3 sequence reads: CASRLSQGANQPQHF. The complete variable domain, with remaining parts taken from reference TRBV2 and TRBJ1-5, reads EPEVTQTPSHQVTQMGQEVILRCVPISNHLYFYWYRQILGQKVEFLVSFYNNEISEKSEIFDDQFSVERPDGSNFTLKIRSTKLEDSAMYFCASRLSQGANQPQHFGDGTRLSIL.

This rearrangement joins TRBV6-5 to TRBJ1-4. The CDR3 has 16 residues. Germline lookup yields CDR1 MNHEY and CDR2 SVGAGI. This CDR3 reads CASSYSGVATNEKLFF.

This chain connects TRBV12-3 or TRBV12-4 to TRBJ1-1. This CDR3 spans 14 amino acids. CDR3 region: CASNNPFMNTEAFF.

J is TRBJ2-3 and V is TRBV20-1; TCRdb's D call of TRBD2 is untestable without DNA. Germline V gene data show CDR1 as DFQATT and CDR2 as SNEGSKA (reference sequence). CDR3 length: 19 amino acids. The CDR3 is CSASLRPGLAGGLGDTQYF.

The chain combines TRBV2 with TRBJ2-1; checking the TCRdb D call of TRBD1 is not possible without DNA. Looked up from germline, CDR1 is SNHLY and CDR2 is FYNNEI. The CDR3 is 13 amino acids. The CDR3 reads CASSGTGQGEQFF.

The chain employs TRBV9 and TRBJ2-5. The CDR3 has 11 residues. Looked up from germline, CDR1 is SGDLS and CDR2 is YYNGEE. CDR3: CASSVAETQYF.

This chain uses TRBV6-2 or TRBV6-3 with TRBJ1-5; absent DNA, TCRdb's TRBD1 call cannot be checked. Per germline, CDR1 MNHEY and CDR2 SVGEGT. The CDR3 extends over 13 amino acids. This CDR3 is CASGVGRNQPQHF.

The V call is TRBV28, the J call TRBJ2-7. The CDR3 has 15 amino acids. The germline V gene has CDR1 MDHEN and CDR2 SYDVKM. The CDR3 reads CASSLWSGSRNEQYF.

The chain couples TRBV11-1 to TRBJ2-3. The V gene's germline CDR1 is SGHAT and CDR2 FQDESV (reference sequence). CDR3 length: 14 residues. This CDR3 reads CASSLQISTDTQYF. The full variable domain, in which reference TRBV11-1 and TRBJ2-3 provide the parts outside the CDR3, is EAEVAQSPRYKITEKSQAVAFWCDPISGHATLYWYRQILGQGPELLVQFQDESVVDDSQLPKDRFSAERLKGVDSTLKIQPAELGDSAMYLCASSLQISTDTQYFGPGTRLTVL.

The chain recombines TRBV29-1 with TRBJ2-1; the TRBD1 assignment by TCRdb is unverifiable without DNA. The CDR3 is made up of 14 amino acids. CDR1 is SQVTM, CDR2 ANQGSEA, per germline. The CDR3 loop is CSVARGTGYNEQFF.

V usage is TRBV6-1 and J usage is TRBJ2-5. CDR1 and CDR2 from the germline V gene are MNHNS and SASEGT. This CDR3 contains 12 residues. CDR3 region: CASSRMAETQYF.

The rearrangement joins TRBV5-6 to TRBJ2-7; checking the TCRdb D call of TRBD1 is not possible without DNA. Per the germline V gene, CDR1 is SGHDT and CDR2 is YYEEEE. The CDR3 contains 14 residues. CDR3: CASSLAGQLYEQYF.

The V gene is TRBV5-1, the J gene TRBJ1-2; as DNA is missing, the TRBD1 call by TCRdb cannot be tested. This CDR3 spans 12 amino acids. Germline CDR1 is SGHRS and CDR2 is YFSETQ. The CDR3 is CASSGDLYGYTF.

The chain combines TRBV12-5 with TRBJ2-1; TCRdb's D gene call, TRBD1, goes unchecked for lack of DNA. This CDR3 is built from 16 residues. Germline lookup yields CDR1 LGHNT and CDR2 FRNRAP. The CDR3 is CASGDRGGGMVNEQFF. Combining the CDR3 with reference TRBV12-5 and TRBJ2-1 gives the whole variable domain DARVTQTPRHKVTEMGQEVTMRCQPILGHNTVFWYRQTMMQGLELLAYFRNRAPLDDSGMPKDRFSAEMPDATLATLKIQPSEPRDSAVYFCASGDRGGGMVNEQFFGPGTRLTVL.

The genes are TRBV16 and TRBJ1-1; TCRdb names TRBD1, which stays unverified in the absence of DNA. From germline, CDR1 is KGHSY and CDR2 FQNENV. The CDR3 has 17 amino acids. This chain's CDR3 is CASSQLDRGGARTEAFF.

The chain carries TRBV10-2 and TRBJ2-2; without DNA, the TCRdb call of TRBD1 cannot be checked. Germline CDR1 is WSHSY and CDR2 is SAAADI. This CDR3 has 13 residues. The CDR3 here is CASSDRVTGELFF.

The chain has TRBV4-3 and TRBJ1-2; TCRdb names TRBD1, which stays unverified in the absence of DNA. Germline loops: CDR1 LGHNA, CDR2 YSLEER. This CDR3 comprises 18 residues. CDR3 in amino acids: CASSQKYPSGGAGYGYTF.

The CDR3 region is CSATLQADTQYF. This chain links TRBV20-1 with TRBJ2-3. This CDR3 has 12 residues. Germline V gene lookup returns CDR1 DFQATT and CDR2 SNEGSKA (reference sequence).

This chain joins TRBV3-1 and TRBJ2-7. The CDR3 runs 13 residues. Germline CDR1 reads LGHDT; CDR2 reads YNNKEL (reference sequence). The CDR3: CASSRERRYEQYF.

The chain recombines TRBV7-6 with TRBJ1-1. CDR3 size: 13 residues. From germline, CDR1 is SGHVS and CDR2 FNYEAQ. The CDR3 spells CASSLRRNTEAFF.

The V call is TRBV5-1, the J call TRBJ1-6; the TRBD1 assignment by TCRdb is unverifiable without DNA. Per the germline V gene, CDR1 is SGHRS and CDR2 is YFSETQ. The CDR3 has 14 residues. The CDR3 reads CASSLRGYDSPLHF.

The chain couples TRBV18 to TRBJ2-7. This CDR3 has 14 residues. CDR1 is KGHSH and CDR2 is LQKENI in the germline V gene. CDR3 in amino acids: CASSSIRLSYEQYF.

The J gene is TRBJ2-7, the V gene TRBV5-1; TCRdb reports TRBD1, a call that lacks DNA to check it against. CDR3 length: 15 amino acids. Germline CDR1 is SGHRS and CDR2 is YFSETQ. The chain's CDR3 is CASSLEAGMIYEQYF.

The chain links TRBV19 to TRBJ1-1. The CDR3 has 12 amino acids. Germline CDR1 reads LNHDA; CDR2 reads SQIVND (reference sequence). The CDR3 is CASRAAWAEAFF.

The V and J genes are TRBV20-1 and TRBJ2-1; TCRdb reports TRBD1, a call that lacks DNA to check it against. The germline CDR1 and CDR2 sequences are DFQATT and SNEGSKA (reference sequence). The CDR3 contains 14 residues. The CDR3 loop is CSAAPGGGYNEQFF.